What follows are 27 T cell receptor beta chains derived from one specimen sequenced in a study of blood T cell repertoires in COVID-19. The repertoire was sequenced with immunoSEQ multiplex PCR; TCRdb's copy has only in-frame clones and lacks some. The top ten clones hold approximately 1.3% of a sample with about 44,000 clones, 80% to 90% of them seen once. The source material was peripheral blood. The origin of the receptors is a woman aged 35 to 49 with acute or convalescent COVID-19.

A single count supports this clone. The V call is TRBV3-1 (or the pseudogene TRBV3-2), the J call TRBJ2-7, with D possibly matching TRBD1 (6 bases). Trimming removed 4 bases at V and 2 bases at J, with 15 bases between. The CDR3 is 15 amino acids. Germline CDR1 LGHDT, CDR2 YNNKEL (reference sequence). The CDR3: CASSPVTGSTYEQYF. The CDR3, as DNA: TGTGCCAGCAGCCCCGTGACAGGATCCACCTACGAGCAGTACTTC.

In its sample, this clone was seen once. The chain recombines TRBV5-4 with TRBJ2-5; 8 positions agree with TRBD2. After removal of 2 bases from V and 5 bases from J, the junction contained 5 bases not matched to a gene. The CDR3 is 14 amino acids. Germline V gene sequence: CDR1 SGHNT, CDR2 YYREEE (reference sequence). CDR3 sequence (DNA): TGTGCCAGCAGCTTAGCGGGGGCCGGGGAGACCCAGTACTTC. Its protein product is CASSLAGAGETQYF.

The genes are TRBV2 and TRBJ2-1; 9 bases are shared with TRBD2. There are 17 residues in the CDR3. CDR1 and CDR2 from the germline V gene are SNHLY and FYNNEI. J gave up 3 bases and V 3 bases, and 9 bases lay outside the gene matches. The CDR3 nucleotides are TGTGCCAGCAGTGAGTTCCTAGCGGGGATCTTCTACAATGAGCAGTTCTTC. Protein product: CASSEFLAGIFYNEQFF.

The CDR3 nucleotides read TGTGCCAGCAGTTTAACAGGGGGCGCAGGTGGCTACACCTTC. It specifies CASSLTGGAGGYTF. The chain is built from TRBV6-4 and TRBJ1-2; 9 bases map to TRBD1. This CDR3 is built from 14 residues. From germline, CDR1 is MRHNA and CDR2 SNTAGT. V lost 5 bases, J lost 7 bases, and 8 bases stayed unmatched.

The rearrangement uses TRBV28 and TRBJ1-2, with TRBD1 matching 10 bases. Germline loops: CDR1 MDHEN, CDR2 SYDVKM. The CDR3 loop spans 17 amino acids. Losses at the gene ends were 5 bases for V and 4 bases for J; bases not matched to a gene: 13. CDR3 sequence (DNA): TGTGCCAGCAGTCCCTTGAGCCGGACAGGGGGGATCTATGGCTACACCTTC. Residues: CASSPLSRTGGIYGYTF.

The CDR3 sequence is CASGLTGQPLTGNTIYF. The CDR3 nucleotides are TGTGCTAGTGGTTTGACAGGACAGCCCCTCACTGGAAACACCATATATTTT. This sequence joins TRBV12-5 and TRBJ1-3; D is possibly TRBD1 (6 bases). Looked up from germline, CDR1 is LGHNT and CDR2 is FRNRAP. This CDR3 contains 17 residues. The V and J ends lost 2 bases and 2 bases respectively, with 16 bases between them.

The chain links TRBV5-4 to TRBJ1-6; 7 nucleotides match TRBD1. V was pared by 2 bases and J by 9 bases, with 5 bases of the junction left unmatched. Germline loops: CDR1 SGHNT, CDR2 YYREEE (reference sequence). This CDR3 has 14 residues. The CDR3 loop reads CASSFDRVGSPLHF. CDR3 nucleotide sequence: TGTGCCAGCAGCTTCGACAGGGTTGGTTCACCCCTCCACTTT. The full variable domain, rest sourced from reference TRBV5-4 and TRBJ1-6, is ETGVTQSPTHLIKTRGQQVTLRCSSQSGHNTVSWYQQALGQGPQFIFQYYREEENGRGNFPPRFSGLQFPNYSSELNVNALELDDSALYLCASSFDRVGSPLHFGNGTRLTVT.

This clone has just a few counts. CDR3 sequence (DNA): TGTGCCAGCAGTGACGCGATTGAAGCTTTCTTT. Its translation is CASSDAIEAFF. J is TRBJ1-1 and V is TRBV6-1; D remains ambiguous. The V end was cut by 3 bases, the J end by 7 bases, with 6 bases between. There are 11 residues in the CDR3. The germline gives CDR1 MNHNS, CDR2 SASEGT.

The chain links TRBV7-2 to TRBJ1-4; tentative D call: TRBD1 (5 bases). This CDR3 spans 15 amino acids. V was cut by 2 bases and J by 5 bases, with 12 bases left in between. In germline, CDR1 is SGHTA, CDR2 FQGNSA. The CDR3 is CASSLYLGGNEKLFF. Here the CDR3 DNA reads TGTGCCAGCAGCTTATATCTGGGGGGGAATGAAAAACTGTTTTTT.

Details on this clone: The junction departs from germline at one end; a sequencing error may be responsible. V usage is TRBV19 and J usage is TRBJ2-7, with unresolved D. The CDR3 runs to 13 residues. Germline V gene lookup returns CDR1 LNHDA and CDR2 SQIVND (reference sequence). This CDR3 reads CASSIDFGSKIVF. The CDR3 DNA follows: TGTGCCAGTAGTATAGATTTCGGTAGCAAGATCGTCTTC.

V usage is TRBV19 and J usage is TRBJ1-5; 10 bases are a match to TRBD1. This CDR3 has 16 amino acids. J was trimmed by 5 bases and V by 3 bases; bases with no gene match: 7. The germline V gene has CDR1 LNHDA and CDR2 SQIVND (reference sequence). The CDR3 sequence: CASSILRDRGDQPQHF. In DNA form, the CDR3 reads TGTGCCAGTAGTATTCTCCGGGACAGGGGAGATCAGCCCCAGCATTTT.

The CDR3 protein is CASSQDFRDRGQNEQFF. The CDR3 DNA sequence: TGCGCCAGCAGCCAAGATTTTCGGGACAGGGGGCAAAATGAGCAGTTCTTC. The chain combines TRBV4-1 with TRBJ2-1, with 12 bases fitting TRBD1. The ends lost 0 bases at V and 7 bases at J; junction bases unmatched: 7. CDR3 length equals 17 residues. Germline V gene lookup returns CDR1 MGHRA and CDR2 YSYEKL.

V is TRBV10-3 and J is TRBJ2-5; D is possibly TRBD2 (7 bases). The V gene lost 11 bases and the J gene lost 4 bases, with 17 bases spanning the gap. From germline, CDR1 is ENHRY and CDR2 SYGVKD. The CDR3 is made up of 13 amino acids. The CDR3 nucleotides are TGTGCCGCTGGGGGGGGCCGAGGAGAGACCCAGTACTTC. The encoded protein is CAAGGGRGETQYF.

The chain joins TRBV25-1 to TRBJ2-4; 7 bases line up with TRBD1. The CDR3 loop spans 11 amino acids. Germline V gene data show CDR1 as MGHDK and CDR2 as SYGVNS. With V trimmed by 4 bases and J by 15 bases, 6 bases remained unmatched. The CDR3 here is CASSVWDSTYF. In DNA form, the CDR3 reads TGTGCCAGCAGTGTATGGGACAGCACGTACTTC.

The chain has TRBV2 and TRBJ1-2; no clear D. Germline V gene sequence: CDR1 SNHLY, CDR2 FYNNEI. This CDR3 is 12 amino acids long. Trimming took off 4 bases at V and 7 bases at J, with 10 bases between the two ends. Here the CDR3 DNA reads TGTGCCAGCAGTGGGGAGGTGGGTGGCTACACCTTC. Translation gives CASSGEVGGYTF.

This clone was observed a few times. The chain is built from TRBV9 and TRBJ2-3; D ambiguous. Germline assignment: CDR1 SGDLS and CDR2 YYNGEE. The germline V and J ends were trimmed by 7 bases and 6 bases, with 18 bases remaining between them. The CDR3 has 14 amino acids. Here the CDR3 DNA reads TGTGCCAGCCAGACTTCGCCTTCTAGGGATACGCAGTATTTT. Amino acid sequence: CASQTSPSRDTQYF.

In DNA form, the CDR3 reads TGCGCCAGCAGTGAGTCGACAGGGGCCATCTATGGCTACACCTTC. It specifies CASSESTGAIYGYTF. The rearrangement links TRBV10-1 to TRBJ1-2; 8 bases are a match to TRBD1. The CDR3 loop spans 15 amino acids. CDR1 is WNHNN and CDR2 is SYGVQD in the germline V gene (reference sequence). Losses at the gene ends were 0 bases for V and 4 bases for J; bases not matched to a gene: 4.

The J gene is TRBJ2-3, the V gene TRBV30, with 9 positions matching TRBD2. The CDR3 is 16 amino acids. V lost 4 bases and J lost 0; bases outside the gene matches: 8. Germline-derived CDR1 and CDR2 are GTSNPN and SVGIG (reference sequence). The CDR3 loop reads CAWNLLAGSSTDTQYF. The DNA for the CDR3 is TGTGCCTGGAATCTACTAGCGGGTTCTAGCACAGATACGCAGTATTTT. The full variable domain, rest sourced from reference TRBV30 and TRBJ2-3, is SQTIHQWPATLVQPVGSPLSLECTVEGTSNPNLYWYRQAAGRGLQLLFYSVGIGQISSEVPQNLSASRPQDRQFILSSKKLLLSDSGFYLCAWNLLAGSSTDTQYFGPGTRLTVL.

The chain combines TRBV15 with TRBJ1-5; TRBD1 might be the D (6 bases). V shed 3 bases and J shed 4 bases, with 13 bases lying between them. The CDR3 has 15 residues. From germline, CDR1 is LNHNV and CDR2 YYDKDF (reference sequence). The DNA of the CDR3 is TGTGCCACCAGCAGCTGGACAGCACAAAATCAGCCCCAGCATTTT. It encodes CATSSWTAQNQPQHF.

The chain carries TRBV29-1 and TRBJ1-4; D is ambiguous. CDR3 length: 13 residues. Germline loops: CDR1 SQVTM, CDR2 ANQGSEA. Trimming removed 6 bases at V and 5 bases at J, with 13 bases between. The CDR3 here is CSVAEGPNEKLFF. For the CDR3, the DNA is TGCAGCGTCGCTGAGGGCCCGAATGAAAAACTGTTTTTT.

The chain has TRBV7-6 and TRBJ2-5; a possible D gene is TRBD1 (8 bases). CDR3 length equals 17 residues. The germline CDR1 and CDR2 sequences are SGHVS and FNYEAQ. Trimming left V 5 bases short and J 2 bases short, with 21 bases between. The CDR3 coding sequence is TGTGCCAGCAGCCTCGGACAGGGAGGGCGACAACAAGAGACCCAGTACTTC. Translation: CASSLGQGGRQQETQYF. Looking up the rest from reference TRBV7-6 and TRBJ2-5 gives the full variable domain: GAGVSQSPRYKVTKRGQDVALRCDPISGHVSLYWYRQALGQGPEFLTYFNYEAQQDKSGLPNDRFSAERPEGSISTLTIQRTEQRDSAMYRCASSLGQGGRQQETQYFGPGTRLLVL.

The V gene is TRBV11-2, the J gene TRBJ2-2; 8 bases line up with TRBD2. The CDR3 is 15 residues long. With V trimmed by 4 bases and J by 6 bases, 7 bases remained unmatched. Germline values: CDR1 SGHAT, CDR2 FQNNGV. The CDR3 coding sequence is TGTGCCAGCAGCTCCGGACTAGCAAGTGCCGGGGAGCTGTTTTTT. Translation gives CASSSGLASAGELFF.

The chain has TRBV5-1 and TRBJ1-5; 8 bases are a match to TRBD1. This CDR3 spans 15 amino acids. The ends lost 1 base at V and 2 bases at J; junction bases unmatched: 2. Per the germline V gene, CDR1 is SGHRS and CDR2 is YFSETQ. The CDR3 reads CASSLTQGGNQPQHF. The DNA of the CDR3 is TGCGCCAGCAGCTTGACACAGGGGGGCAATCAGCCCCAGCATTTT.

The chain couples TRBV9 to TRBJ2-3, with 12 bases identical to TRBD2. The V gene end was trimmed by 4 bases and the J gene end by 5 bases; junction bases not matched to a gene: 17. The germline V gene has CDR1 SGDLS and CDR2 YYNGEE. The CDR3 extends over 19 amino acids. The DNA for the CDR3 is TGTGCCAGCAGCCCCAAATTCCCAACTAGCGGGGGGAGGGGAGATACGCAGTATTTT. Translating gives CASSPKFPTSGGRGDTQYF.

The rearrangement links TRBV18 to TRBJ1-2; maybe TRBD1 (5 bases). V lost 3 bases, J lost 2 bases, and 10 bases lay in between. Germline CDR1 and CDR2: KGHSH and LQKENI. The CDR3 is made up of 14 amino acids. The CDR3 here is CASSPQTENYGYTF. As DNA, the CDR3 is TGTGCCAGCTCACCCCAGACAGAGAACTATGGCTACACCTTC.

The chain carries TRBV30 and TRBJ1-5, with a weak D call TRBD1 (6 bases). The V gene lost 5 bases and the J gene lost 3 bases, with 14 bases spanning the gap. CDR3 length: 14 residues. Germline CDR1 GTSNPN, CDR2 SVGIG (reference sequence). The CDR3 spells CAWGKQGSNQPQHF. CDR3 sequence (DNA): TGTGCCTGGGGGAAACAGGGATCCAATCAGCCCCAGCATTTT.

The chain uses TRBV6-5 and TRBJ2-3; a possible D gene is TRBD2 (5 bases). CDR3 length: 13 residues. Trimming pared 8 bases from V and 2 bases from J, leaving 11 bases between. Germline V gene sequence: CDR1 MNHEY, CDR2 SVGAGI. CDR3 region: CASFRDHTDTQYF. The CDR3 region has the DNA TGTGCCAGCTTCCGGGATCACACAGATACGCAGTATTTT.